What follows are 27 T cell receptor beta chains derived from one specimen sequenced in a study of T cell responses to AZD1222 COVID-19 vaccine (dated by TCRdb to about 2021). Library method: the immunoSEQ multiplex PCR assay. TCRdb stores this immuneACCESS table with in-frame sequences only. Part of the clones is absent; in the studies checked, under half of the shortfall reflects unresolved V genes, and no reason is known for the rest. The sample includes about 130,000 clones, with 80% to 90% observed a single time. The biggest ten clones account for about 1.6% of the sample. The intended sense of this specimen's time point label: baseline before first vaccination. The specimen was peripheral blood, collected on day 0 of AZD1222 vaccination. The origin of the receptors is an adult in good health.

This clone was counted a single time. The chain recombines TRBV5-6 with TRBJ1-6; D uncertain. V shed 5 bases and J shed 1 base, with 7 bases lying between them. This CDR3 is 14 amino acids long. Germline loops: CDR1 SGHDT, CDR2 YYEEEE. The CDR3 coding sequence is TGTGCCAGCAGTCCGGGATCCTATAATTCACCCCTCCACTTT. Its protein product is CASSPGSYNSPLHF.

The CDR3 region has the DNA TGTGCCAGCAGCTTGAGGGGGGTAAATCAGCCCCAGCATTTT. This translates into CASSLRGVNQPQHF. The chain is built from TRBV5-4 and TRBJ1-5; D perhaps matches TRBD1 (6 bases). The CDR3 extends over 14 amino acids. Germline CDR1 reads SGHNT; CDR2 reads YYREEE (reference sequence). The ends were cut back, 1 base at V and 4 bases at J, with 9 bases in the middle.

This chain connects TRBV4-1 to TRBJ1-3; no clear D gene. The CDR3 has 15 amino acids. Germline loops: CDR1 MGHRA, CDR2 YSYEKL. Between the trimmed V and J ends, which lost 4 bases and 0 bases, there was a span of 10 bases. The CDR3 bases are TGCGCCAGCAGCCCCTCGCCCAGCTCTGGAAACACCATATATTTT. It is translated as CASSPSPSSGNTIYF.

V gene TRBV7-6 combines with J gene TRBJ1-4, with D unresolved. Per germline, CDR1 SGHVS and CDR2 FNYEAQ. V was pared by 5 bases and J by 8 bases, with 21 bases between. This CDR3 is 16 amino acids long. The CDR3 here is CASSLGRTGYQEKLFF. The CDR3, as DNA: TGTGCCAGCAGCCTAGGAAGAACCGGGTATCAAGAAAAACTGTTTTTT.

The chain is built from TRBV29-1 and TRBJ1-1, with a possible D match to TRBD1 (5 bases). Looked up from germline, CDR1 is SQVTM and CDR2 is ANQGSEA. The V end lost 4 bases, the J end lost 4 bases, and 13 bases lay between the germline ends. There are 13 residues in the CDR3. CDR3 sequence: CSVVSRVGTEAFF. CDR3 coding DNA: TGCAGCGTTGTGAGCAGGGTTGGCACTGAAGCTTTCTTT.

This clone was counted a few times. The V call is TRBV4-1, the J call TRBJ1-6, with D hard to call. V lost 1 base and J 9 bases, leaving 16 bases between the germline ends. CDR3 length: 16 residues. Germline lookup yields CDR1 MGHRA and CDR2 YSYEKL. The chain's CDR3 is CASSQGFGDEGSPLHF. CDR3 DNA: TGCGCCAGCAGCCAAGGGTTCGGGGATGAGGGTTCACCCCTCCACTTT.

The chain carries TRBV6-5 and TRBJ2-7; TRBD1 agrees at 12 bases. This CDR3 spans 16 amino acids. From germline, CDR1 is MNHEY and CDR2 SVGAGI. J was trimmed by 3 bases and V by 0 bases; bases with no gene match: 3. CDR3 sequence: CASSYSGQGAFYEQYF. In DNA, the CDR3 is TGTGCCAGCAGTTACTCGGGACAGGGGGCTTTCTACGAGCAGTACTTC.

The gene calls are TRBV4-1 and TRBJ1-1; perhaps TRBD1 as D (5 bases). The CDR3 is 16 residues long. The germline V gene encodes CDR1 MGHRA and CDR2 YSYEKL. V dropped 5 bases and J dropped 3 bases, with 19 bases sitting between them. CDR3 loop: CASSSPVRGLDTEAFF. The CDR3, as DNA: TGCGCCAGCAGCAGTCCTGTTAGGGGCCTGGACACTGAAGCTTTCTTT.

The CDR3: CASITGRVNEKLFF. CDR3 DNA sequence: TGTGCCAGCATCACGGGCAGGGTTAATGAAAAACTGTTTTTT. This chain uses TRBV6-5 with TRBJ1-4; perhaps TRBD1 as D (5 bases). Trimming left V 7 bases short and J 4 bases short, with 13 bases between. Germline CDR1 is MNHEY and CDR2 is SVGAGI. CDR3 length: 14 residues.

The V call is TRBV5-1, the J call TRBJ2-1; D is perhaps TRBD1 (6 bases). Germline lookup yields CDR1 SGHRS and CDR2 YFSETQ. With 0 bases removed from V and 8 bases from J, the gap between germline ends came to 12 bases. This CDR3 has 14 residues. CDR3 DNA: TGCGCCAGCAGCTTGGACAGGGTTGATGATGAGCAGTTCTTC. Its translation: CASSLDRVDDEQFF.

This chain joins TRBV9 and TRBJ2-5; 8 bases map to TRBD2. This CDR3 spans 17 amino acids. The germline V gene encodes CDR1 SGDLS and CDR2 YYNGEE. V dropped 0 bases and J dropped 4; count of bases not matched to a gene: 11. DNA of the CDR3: TGTGCCAGCAGCGTAGGGCCCGCGGGGGGACATAGAGAGACCCAGTACTTC. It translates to CASSVGPAGGHRETQYF.

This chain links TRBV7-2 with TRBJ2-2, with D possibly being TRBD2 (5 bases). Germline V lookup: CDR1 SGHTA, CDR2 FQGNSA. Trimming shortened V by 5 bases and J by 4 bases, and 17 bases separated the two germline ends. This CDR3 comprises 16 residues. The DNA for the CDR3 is TGTGCCAGCAGCACCCCTACCGACTATATCACCGGGGAGCTGTTTTTT. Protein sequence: CASSTPTDYITGELFF. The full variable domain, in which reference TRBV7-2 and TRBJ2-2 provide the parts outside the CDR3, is GAGVSQSPSNKVTEKGKDVELRCDPISGHTALYWYRQSLGQGLEFLIYFQGNSAPDKSGLPSDRFSAERTGGSVSTLTIQRTQQEDSAVYLCASSTPTDYITGELFFGEGSRLTVL.

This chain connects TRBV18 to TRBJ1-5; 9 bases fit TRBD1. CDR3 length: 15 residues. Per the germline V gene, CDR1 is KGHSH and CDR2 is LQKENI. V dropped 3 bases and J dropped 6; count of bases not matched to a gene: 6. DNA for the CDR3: TGTGCCAGCTCACCCGAACAGGGGGCTGGTCAGCCCCAGCATTTT. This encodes CASSPEQGAGQPQHF.

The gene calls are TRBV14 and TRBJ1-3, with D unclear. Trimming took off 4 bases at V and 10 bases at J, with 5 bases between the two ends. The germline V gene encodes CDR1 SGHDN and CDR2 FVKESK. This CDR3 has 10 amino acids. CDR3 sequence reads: CASSLRTIYF. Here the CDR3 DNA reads TGTGCCAGCAGCCTACGGACCATATATTTT.

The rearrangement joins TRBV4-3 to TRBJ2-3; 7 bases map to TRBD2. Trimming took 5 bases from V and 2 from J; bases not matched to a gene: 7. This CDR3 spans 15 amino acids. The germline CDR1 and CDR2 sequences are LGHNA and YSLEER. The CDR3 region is CASSAQGLNTDTQYF. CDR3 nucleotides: TGCGCCAGCAGCGCGCAGGGACTAAACACAGATACGCAGTATTTT.

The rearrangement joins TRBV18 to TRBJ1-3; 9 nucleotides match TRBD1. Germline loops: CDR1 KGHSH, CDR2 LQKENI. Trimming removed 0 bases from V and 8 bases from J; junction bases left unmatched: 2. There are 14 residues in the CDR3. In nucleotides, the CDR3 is TGTGCCAGCTCACCACCGGGACAGGGTGACACCATATATTTT. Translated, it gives CASSPPGQGDTIYF.

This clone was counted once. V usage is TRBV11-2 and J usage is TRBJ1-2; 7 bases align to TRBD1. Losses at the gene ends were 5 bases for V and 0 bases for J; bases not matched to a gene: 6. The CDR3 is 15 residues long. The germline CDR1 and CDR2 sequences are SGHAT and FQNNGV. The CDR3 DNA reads TGTGCCAGCAGCACACGGGACAGACCTAACTATGGCTACACCTTC. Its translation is CASSTRDRPNYGYTF.

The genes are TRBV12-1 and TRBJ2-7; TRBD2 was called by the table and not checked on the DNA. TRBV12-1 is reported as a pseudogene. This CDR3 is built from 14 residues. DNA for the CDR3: TGTGCCAGCAGCTGGGGACTAGCGGGAGTCGAGCAGTACTTC. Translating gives CASSWGLAGVEQYF.

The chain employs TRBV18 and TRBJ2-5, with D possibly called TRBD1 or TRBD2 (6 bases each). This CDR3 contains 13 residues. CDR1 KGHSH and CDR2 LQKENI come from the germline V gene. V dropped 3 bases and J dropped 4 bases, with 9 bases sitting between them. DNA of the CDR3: TGTGCCAGCTCACCTGGGGGGCTAGAGACCCAGTACTTC. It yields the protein CASSPGGLETQYF.

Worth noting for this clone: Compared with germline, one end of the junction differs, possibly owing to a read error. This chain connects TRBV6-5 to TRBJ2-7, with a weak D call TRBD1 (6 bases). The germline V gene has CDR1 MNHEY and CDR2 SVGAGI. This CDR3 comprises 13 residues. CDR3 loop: CASSYGGRYAQYF. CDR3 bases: TGTGCCAGCAGTTACGGGGGCAGATACGCGCAGTACTTC.

CDR3: CASSSPGGPNSPLHF. CDR3 nucleotide sequence: TGTGCCAGCAGTTCCCCCGGGGGCCCAAATTCACCCCTCCACTTT. The chain employs TRBV27 and TRBJ1-6; tentative D call: TRBD1 (6 bases). The CDR3 covers 15 residues. CDR1 and CDR2 (germline): MNHEY, SMNVEV (reference sequence). V gave up 4 bases and J gave up 7 bases, with 14 bases separating them.

The CDR3 reads CASSLAGEWIANYGYTF. The CDR3 DNA sequence: TGCGCCAGCAGCTTGGCGGGGGAATGGATCGCTAACTATGGCTACACCTTC. V and J are TRBV5-1 and TRBJ1-2, with a possible D match to TRBD1 (5 bases). Deletions cut 0 bases from V and 0 bases from J, with 15 bases between. Germline CDR1 is SGHRS and CDR2 is YFSETQ. This CDR3 region has 17 residues.

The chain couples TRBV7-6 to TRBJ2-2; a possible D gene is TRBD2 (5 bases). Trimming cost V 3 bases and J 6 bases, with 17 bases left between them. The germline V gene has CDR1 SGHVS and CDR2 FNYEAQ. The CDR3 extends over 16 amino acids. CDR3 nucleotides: TGTGCCAGCAGCTTGGCCGTTTTGCGGGCCGCCGGGGAGCTGTTTTTT. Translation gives CASSLAVLRAAGELFF. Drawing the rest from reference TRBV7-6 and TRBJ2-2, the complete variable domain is GAGVSQSPRYKVTKRGQDVALRCDPISGHVSLYWYRQALGQGPEFLTYFNYEAQQDKSGLPNDRFSAERPEGSISTLTIQRTEQRDSAMYRCASSLAVLRAAGELFFGEGSRLTVL.

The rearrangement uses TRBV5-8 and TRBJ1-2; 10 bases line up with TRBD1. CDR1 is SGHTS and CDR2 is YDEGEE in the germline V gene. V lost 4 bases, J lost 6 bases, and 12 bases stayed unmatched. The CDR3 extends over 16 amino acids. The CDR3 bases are TGTGCCAGCAGCATGCTCCCGGGACAGGGGTCTCATGGCTACACCTTC. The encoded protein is CASSMLPGQGSHGYTF.

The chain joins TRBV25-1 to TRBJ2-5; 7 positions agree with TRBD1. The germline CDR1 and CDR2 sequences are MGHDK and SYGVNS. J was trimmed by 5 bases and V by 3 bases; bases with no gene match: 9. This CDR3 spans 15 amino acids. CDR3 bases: TGTGCCAGCAGTGATCAGAGGGGGCCGAAGGAGACCCAGTACTTC. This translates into CASSDQRGPKETQYF.

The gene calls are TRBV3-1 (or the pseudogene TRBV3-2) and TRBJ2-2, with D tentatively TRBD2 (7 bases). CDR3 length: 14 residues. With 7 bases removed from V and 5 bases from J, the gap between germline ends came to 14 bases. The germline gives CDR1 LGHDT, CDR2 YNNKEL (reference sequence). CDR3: CASTAGAGTGELFF. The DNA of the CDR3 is TGTGCCAGCACCGCGGGGGCGGGGACCGGGGAGCTGTTTTTT.

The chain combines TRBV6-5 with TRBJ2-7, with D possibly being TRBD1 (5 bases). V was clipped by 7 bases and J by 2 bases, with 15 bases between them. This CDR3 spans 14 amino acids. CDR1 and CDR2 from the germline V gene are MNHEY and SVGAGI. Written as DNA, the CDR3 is TGTGCCAGCACAGGGTTGGCAAGTCCCTACGAGCAGTACTTC. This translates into CASTGLASPYEQYF.